Detailed here is one TCR beta chain. Its antigen is currently unknown. This specimen belongs to a study of identical twins' blood T cells. MiXCR was run by TCRdb on the 5' RACE reads, yielding one entry per CDR3 protein. Of a few hundred thousand distinct CDR3 sequences in the sample, 25% to 35% were seen once. Overall study results and limits: Twin repertoire similarity may partly reflect shared environment. Each donor's most abundant TCRbeta clonotypes shared more CDR3 sequences with her twin than unrelated donors.

The germline V gene has CDR1 MNHEY and CDR2 SMNVEV (reference sequence). V was trimmed by 5 bases and J by 5 bases, leaving 12 bases between them. The CDR3 totals 13 residues. The TCR sequence derives from a woman between 18 and 50 years old in good health. This chain links TRBV27 with TRBJ1-2; no definite D call. Sequencing was done on a sample of PBMCs. Here the CDR3 reads CASSLVLGYGYTF. CDR3 DNA: TGTGCCAGCAGTCTCGTGTTGGGGTATGGCTACACCTTC.